Here is one TCR beta chain with its context. Antigen specificity is unknown. The CDR3 spans 15 residues. The V gene end was trimmed by 2 bases and the J gene end by 7 bases; junction bases not matched to a gene: 6. The germline gives CDR1 MNHNS, CDR2 SASEGT. These data belong to a study of cytomegalovirus exposure and HLA in healthy donors. This PCR relied on a set of 60 Vbeta primers and 13 Jbeta primers. Here immunoSEQ multiplex PCR was the method, and the copy in TCRdb shows in-frame clones only, minus some. The table shows roughly 230,000 clones, with roughly 78% occurring only once. General study points: Other equally common chains were less clonally expanded than HLA-associated TCR beta chains, a later analysis showed.

The sample was PBMCs. The rearrangement uses TRBV6-1 and TRBJ2-1, with TRBD2 matching 9 bases. This sequence was found in a boy younger than 18 in good health and CMV-seronegative. CDR3 in DNA: TGTGCCAGCAGTGAACTTAGCGGGAGTTCGAATGAGCAGTTCTTC. This encodes CASSELSGSSNEQFF.